The rows below give T cell receptor beta chains drawn from one sample of a study of blood T cell repertoires in COVID-19. Profiling relied on immunoSEQ multiplex PCR, and the TCRdb table lists in-frame clones only, not all of them. Here the sample spans 84,000 or so clones, about 74% being singletons. Sequenced: peripheral blood. These TCRs come from a human donor in a cohort sampled during active COVID-19. Both conserved end residues are part of each CDR3. Fields, in order: D gene, J gene, V gene, clone size, CDR3 DNA, CDR3 protein. A D gene is named only where the DNA matches it firmly. Some rows mark clone size as missing; the rest say once, few, many or name a class of expanded clone.

TRBD2 | TRBJ2-5 | TRBV4-3 | . | TGCGCCAGCAGCCAAATGACTAGCGGGAGGGAGACCCAGTACTTC | CASSQMTSGRETQYF
. | TRBJ2-1 | TRBV27 | . | TGTGCCAGCAGTTATAGAGACAGGGGACTACCGAACAATGAGCAGTTCTTC | CASSYRDRGLPNNEQFF
TRBD1 | TRBJ2-5 | TRBV6-2/TRBV6-3 | . | TGTGCCAGCAGTTATGATCAGGGGGTGGAGACCCAGTACTTC | CASSYDQGVETQYF
TRBD2 | TRBJ2-3 | TRBV5-1 | . | TGCGCCAGCAGCTTGACTAGCGGGAGTAGCACAGATACGCAGTATTTT | CASSLTSGSSTDTQYF
TRBD1 | TRBJ1-2 | TRBV19 | few | TGTGCCAGTAGTATGGCCCGACAGGGTTATGGCTACACCTTC | CASSMARQGYGYTF
TRBD2 | TRBJ2-3 | TRBV29-1 | few | TGCAGCGTTCGGGGGGTTGGCACAGATACGCAGTATTTT | CSVRGVGTDTQYF
. | TRBJ1-2 | TRBV19 | . | TGTGCCAGTAGTAGAGGACAAATCTATGGCTACACCTTC | CASSRGQIYGYTF
TRBD1 | TRBJ1-1 | TRBV19 | . | TGTGCCAGTAAGATCGGACAGGGGGCCTCTGAAGCTTTCTTT | CASKIGQGASEAFF
. | TRBJ2-3 | TRBV2 | . | TGTGCCAGCAGTGCTCCCGGGGGTACGCAGTATTTT | CASSAPGGTQYF
TRBD2 | TRBJ2-3 | TRBV7-3 | . | TGTGCCAGCAGCTTAACCGGGACTAGCGGACTATCCACAGATACGCAGTATTTT | CASSLTGTSGLSTDTQYF
. | TRBJ2-7 | TRBV18 | . | TGTGCCAGCTCACCCAAGGTTCCGGGAAGCCGCTACGAGCAGTACTTC | CASSPKVPGSRYEQYF
. | TRBJ1-1 | TRBV7-9 | few | TGTGCCAGCAGCTTAGCGGGGGCTCCTGAAGCTTTCTTT | CASSLAGAPEAFF
TRBD2 | TRBJ2-3 | TRBV7-9 | . | TGTGCCATCGTTAGCGGGAGACGCGCAGATACGCAGTATTTT | CAIVSGRRADTQYF
TRBD1 | TRBJ1-1 | TRBV6-5 | . | TGTGCCAGCAGCCCGGACAGGGGGTACACTGAAGCTTTCTTT | CASSPDRGYTEAFF
. | TRBJ2-5 | TRBV27 | . | TGTGCCAGCAGCCCAGTGGACCAAGAGACCCAGTACTTC | CASSPVDQETQYF
. | TRBJ1-1 | TRBV7-9 | . | TGTGCCAGCAGCTTAGAGGGTGGGGGCATTGAAGCTTTCTTT | CASSLEGGGIEAFF
. | TRBJ2-3 | TRBV7-2 | . | TGTGCCAGCAGCTCGCAGGCAACAAGCACAGATACGCAGTATTTT | CASSSQATSTDTQYF